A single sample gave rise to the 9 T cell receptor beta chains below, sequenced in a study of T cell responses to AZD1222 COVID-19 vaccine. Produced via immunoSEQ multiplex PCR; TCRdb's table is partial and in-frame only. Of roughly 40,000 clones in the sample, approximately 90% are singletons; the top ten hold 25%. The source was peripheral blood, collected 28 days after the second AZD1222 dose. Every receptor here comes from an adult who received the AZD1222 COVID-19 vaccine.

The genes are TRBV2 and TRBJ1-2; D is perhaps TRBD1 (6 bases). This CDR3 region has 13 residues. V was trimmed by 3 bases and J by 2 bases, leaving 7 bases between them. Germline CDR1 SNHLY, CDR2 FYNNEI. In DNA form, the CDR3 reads TGTGCCAGCAGTGAGGGGGCGAACTATGGCTACACCTTC. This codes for CASSEGANYGYTF.

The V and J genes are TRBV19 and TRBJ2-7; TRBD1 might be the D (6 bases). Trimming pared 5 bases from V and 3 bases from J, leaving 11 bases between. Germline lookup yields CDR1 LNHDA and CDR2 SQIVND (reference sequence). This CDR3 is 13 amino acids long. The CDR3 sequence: CASSAGQSYEQYF. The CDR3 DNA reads TGTGCCAGTAGTGCAGGACAGAGCTACGAGCAGTACTTC.

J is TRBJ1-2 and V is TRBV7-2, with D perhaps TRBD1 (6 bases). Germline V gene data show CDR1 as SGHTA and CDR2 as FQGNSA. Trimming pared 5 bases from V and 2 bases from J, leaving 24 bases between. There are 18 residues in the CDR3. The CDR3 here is CASSQSPARQRGNYGYTF. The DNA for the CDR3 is TGTGCCAGCAGCCAATCCCCCGCCCGGCAGAGGGGGAACTATGGCTACACCTTC.

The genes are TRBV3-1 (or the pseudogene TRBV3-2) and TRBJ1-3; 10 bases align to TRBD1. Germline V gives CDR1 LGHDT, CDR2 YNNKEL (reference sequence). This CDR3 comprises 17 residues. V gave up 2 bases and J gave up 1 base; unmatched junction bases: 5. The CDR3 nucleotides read TGTGCCAGCAGCCAACCGACAGGGGGCACATCTGGAAACACCATATATTTT. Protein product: CASSQPTGGTSGNTIYF.

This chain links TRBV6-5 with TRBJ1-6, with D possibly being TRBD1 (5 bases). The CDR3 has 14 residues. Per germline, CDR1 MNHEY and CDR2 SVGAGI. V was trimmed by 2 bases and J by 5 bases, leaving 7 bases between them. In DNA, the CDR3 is TGTGCCAGCAGTTACGCAGGGAATAATTCACCCCTCCACTTT. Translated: CASSYAGNNSPLHF.

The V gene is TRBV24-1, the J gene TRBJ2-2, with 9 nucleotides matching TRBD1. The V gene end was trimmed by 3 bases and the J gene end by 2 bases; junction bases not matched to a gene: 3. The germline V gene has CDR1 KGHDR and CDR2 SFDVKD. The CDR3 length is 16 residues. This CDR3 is CATSDTTGGNTGELFF. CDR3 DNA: TGTGCCACCAGTGATACGACAGGGGGTAACACCGGGGAGCTGTTTTTT.

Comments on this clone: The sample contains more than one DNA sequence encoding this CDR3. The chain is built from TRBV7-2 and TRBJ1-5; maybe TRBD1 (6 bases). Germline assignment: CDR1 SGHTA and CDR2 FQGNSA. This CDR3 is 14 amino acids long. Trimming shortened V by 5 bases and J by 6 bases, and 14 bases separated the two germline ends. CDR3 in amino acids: CASSLDRGGQPQHF. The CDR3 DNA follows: TGTGCCAGCAGCCTTGACAGAGGGGGTCAGCCCCAGCATTTT.

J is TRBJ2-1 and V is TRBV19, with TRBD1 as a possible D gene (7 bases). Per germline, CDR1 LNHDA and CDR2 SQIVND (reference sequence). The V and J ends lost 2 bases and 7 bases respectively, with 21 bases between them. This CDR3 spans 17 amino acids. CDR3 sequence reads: CASSIMEGTVGINEQFF. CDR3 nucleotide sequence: TGTGCCAGTAGTATAATGGAGGGGACAGTCGGTATTAATGAGCAGTTCTTC.

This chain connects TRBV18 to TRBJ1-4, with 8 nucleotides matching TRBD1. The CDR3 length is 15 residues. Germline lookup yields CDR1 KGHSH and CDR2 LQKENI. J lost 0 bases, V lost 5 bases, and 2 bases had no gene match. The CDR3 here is CASSSQGATNEKLFF. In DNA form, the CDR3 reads TGTGCCAGCTCATCACAGGGGGCAACTAATGAAAAACTGTTTTTT.